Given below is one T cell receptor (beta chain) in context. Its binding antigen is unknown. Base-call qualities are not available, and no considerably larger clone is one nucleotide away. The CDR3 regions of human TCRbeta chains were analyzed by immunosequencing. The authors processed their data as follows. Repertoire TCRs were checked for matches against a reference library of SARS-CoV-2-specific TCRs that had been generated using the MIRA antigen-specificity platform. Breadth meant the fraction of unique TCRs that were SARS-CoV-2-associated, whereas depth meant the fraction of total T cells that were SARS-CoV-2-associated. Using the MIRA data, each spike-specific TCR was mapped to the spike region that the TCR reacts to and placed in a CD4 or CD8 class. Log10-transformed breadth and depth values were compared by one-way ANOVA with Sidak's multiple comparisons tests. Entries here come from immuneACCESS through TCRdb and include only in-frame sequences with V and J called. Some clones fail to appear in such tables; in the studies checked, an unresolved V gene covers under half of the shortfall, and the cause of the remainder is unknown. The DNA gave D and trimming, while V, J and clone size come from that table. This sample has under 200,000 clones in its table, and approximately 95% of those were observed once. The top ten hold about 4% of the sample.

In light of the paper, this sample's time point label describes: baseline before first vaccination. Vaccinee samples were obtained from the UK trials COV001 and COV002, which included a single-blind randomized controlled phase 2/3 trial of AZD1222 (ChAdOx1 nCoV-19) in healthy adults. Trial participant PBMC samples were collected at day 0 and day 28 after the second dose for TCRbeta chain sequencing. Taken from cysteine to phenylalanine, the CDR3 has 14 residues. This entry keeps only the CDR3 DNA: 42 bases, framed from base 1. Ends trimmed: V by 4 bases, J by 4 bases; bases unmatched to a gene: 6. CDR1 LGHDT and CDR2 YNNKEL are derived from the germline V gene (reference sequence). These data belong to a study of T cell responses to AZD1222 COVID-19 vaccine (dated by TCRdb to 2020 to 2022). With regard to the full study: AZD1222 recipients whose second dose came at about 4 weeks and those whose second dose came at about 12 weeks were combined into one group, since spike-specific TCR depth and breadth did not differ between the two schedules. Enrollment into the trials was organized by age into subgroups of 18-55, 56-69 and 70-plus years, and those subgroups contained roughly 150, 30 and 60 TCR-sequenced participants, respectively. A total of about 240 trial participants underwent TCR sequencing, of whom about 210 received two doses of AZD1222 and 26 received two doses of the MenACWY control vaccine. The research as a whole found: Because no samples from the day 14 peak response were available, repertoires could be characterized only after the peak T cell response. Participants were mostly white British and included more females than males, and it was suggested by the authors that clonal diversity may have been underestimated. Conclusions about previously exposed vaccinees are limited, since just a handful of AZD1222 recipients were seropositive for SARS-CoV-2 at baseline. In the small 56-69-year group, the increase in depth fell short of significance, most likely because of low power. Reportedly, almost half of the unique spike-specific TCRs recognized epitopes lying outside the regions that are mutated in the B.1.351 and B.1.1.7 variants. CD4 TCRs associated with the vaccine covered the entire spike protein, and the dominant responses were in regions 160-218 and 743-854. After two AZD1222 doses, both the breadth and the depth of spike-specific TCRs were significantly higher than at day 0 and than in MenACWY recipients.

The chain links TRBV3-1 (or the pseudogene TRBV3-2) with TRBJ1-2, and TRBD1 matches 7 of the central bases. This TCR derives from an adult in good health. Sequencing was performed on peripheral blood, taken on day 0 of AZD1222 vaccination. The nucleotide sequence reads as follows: TGTGCCAGCAGCCTAACGGGACAGCTCTATGGCTACACCTTC. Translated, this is CASSLTGQLYGYTF.